This TCR beta chain was captured in a study of shared clonotypes between healthy human individuals. Turning to the study itself: CD4 naive cells filled three plates per donor, CD4 memory three, CD8 naive two and CD8 memory one. General study results and limits: The rarefaction results pointed to incomplete sorted-subset sequencing despite large depth.

Trimming removed 3 bases from V and 4 bases from J, with 12 bases in between. The CDR3 totals 14 residues. Germline V gene sequence: CDR1 MGHDK, CDR2 SYGVNS. The donors were all Caucasian adults (living in Nashville, Tennessee). Of note for this clone: Its antigen is unidentified.

The data were produced by immunoSEQ multiplex PCR, yet TCRdb's version contains in-frame clones alone and is incomplete. Found here are a few million clones, around 90% of them singletons; the top ten hold 0.3% to 0.4%. This chain joins TRBV25-1 and TRBJ1-2; D is possibly TRBD1 (5 bases). The sequence was collected from a man between 18 and 35 years old in good health. Some clones in this sample may be carry-over from other donors' samples. The sample taken for sequencing was naive CD4+ T cells from PBMCs. Subset here: CD45RA+ positively selected. Written as DNA, the CDR3 is TGTGCCAGCAGTGATCCGAGGGGTAGCTATGGCTACACCTTC. Its protein is CASSDPRGSYGYTF.